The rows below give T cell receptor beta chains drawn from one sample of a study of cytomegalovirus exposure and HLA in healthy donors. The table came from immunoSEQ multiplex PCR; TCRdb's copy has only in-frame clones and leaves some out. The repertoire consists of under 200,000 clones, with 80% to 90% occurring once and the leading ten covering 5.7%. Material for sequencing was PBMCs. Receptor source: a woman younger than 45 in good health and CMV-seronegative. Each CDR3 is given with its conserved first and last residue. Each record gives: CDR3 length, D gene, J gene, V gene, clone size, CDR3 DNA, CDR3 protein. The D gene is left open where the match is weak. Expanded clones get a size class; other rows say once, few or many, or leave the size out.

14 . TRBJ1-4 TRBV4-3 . TGCGCCAGCAGCCGAGTCAGGACCCTTGAAAAACTGTTTTTT CASSRVRTLEKLFF
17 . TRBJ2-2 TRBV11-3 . TGTGCCAGCAGCTCCCGCCTCGGAACATCGAACACCGGGGAGCTGTTTTTT CASSSRLGTSNTGELFF
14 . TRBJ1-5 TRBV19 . TGTGCCAGTAGTATAGGAAGTGTGTCTCAGCCCCAGCATTTT CASSIGSVSQPQHF
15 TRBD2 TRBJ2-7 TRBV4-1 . TGCGCCAGCAGCCAGGGACTAGCGGGAGACTACGAGCAGTACTTC CASSQGLAGDYEQYF
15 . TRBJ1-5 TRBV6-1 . TGTGCCAGCATGGATTCGGAGTATCAGAATCAGCCCCAGCATTTT CASMDSEYQNQPQHF
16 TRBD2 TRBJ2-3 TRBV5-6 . TGTGCCAGCAGCCAGGAAGAACTAGCGGGGGGAGATACGCAGTATTTT CASSQEELAGGDTQYF
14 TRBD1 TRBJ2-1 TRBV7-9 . TGTGCCAGCAGCTCAGAGGGACAGAACAATGAGCAGTTCTTC CASSSEGQNNEQFF
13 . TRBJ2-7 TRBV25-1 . TGTGCCAGCAGTGTATTAGAGAGCTCCGAGCAGTACTTC CASSVLESSEQYF
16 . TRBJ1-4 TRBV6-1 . TGTGCCAGCAGTGAAGTGTGGGGGGCCCCTAATGAAAAACTGTTTTTT CASSEVWGAPNEKLFF
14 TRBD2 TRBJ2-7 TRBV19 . TGTGCCAGTAGTATCGGCGGGGGGGCCTACGAGCAGTACTTC CASSIGGGAYEQYF
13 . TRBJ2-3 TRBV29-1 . TGCAGCGTTAGGCAGGGGTTGGCAGATACGCAGTATTTT CSVRQGLADTQYF
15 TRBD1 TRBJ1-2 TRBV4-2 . TGTGCCAGCAGCCAAGATGGACAGGGACTCTATGGCTACACCTTC CASSQDGQGLYGYTF
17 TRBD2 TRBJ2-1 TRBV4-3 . TGCGCCAGCAGCCAAGACCTTACTAGCGGGAGTCAAGATGAGCAGTTCTTC CASSQDLTSGSQDEQFF
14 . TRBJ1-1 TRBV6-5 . TGTGCCAGCAGTTACTCGTGGTCGAGCACTGAAGCTTTCTTT CASSYSWSSTEAFF
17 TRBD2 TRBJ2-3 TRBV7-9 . TGTGCCAGCAGCAACCTCCAGATGGGACTAGCAGCGGATACGCAGTATTTT CASSNLQMGLAADTQYF
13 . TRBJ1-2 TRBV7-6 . TGTGCCAGCAGCTTCGACGACAGCGACGGCTACACCTTC CASSFDDSDGYTF
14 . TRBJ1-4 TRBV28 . TGTGCCAGCAGTTTGAGGGGTCCTAATGAAAAACTGTTTTTT CASSLRGPNEKLFF
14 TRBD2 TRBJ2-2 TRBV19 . TGTGCCAGTAGTATAGTAGCGGGCACCGGGGAGCTGTTTTTT CASSIVAGTGELFF
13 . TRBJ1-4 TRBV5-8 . TGTGCCAGCAGCCTCGGACCGGAGGAAAAACTGTTTTTT CASSLGPEEKLFF
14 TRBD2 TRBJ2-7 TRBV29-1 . TGCAGCGTTGGAGACACTAGCGGATTTTACGAGCAGTACTTC CSVGDTSGFYEQYF
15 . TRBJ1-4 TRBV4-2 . TGTGCCAGCAGCCCGAGACATCAAAGAGGGGAAAAACTGTTTTTT CASSPRHQRGEKLFF
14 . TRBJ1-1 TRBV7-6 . TGTGCCAGCAGCTCGGCAGGGGATTTCACTGAAGCTTTCTTT CASSSAGDFTEAFF
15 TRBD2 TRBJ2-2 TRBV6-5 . TGTGCCAGCAGAAAGGGACTAGCGGGGGGCCGGGAGCTGTTTTTT CASRKGLAGGRELFF
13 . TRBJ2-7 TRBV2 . TGTGCCAGCAGTGTTAAGGGTTCGTCCGAGCAGTACTTC CASSVKGSSEQYF
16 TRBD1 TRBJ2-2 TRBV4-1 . TGCGCCAGCAGCCAAGATCATAACAGGGGCGAGGAGGAGCTGTTTTTT CASSQDHNRGEEELFF
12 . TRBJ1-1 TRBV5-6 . TGTGCCAGCAGTGGTAGCTACACTGAAGCTTTCTTT CASSGSYTEAFF
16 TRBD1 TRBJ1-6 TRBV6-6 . TGTGCCAGCAGTTCCCGTTTAGACAGGGTTAATTCACCCCTCCACTTT CASSSRLDRVNSPLHF
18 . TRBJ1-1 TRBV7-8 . TGTGCCAGCAGCTATCGTACGCAAGCTACAACGGGGAACACTGAAGCTTTCTTT CASSYRTQATTGNTEAFF
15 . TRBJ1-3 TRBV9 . TGTGCCAGCAGCGTTCAGGACTCCTCTGGAAACACCATATATTTT CASSVQDSSGNTIYF
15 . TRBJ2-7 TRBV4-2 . TGTGCCAGCAGCCAAGGCGGCAGGGTGGCTTACGAGCAGTACTTC CASSQGGRVAYEQYF
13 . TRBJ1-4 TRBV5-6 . TGTGCCAGCAGCTTAACAGGAACCGAAAAACTGTTTTTT CASSLTGTEKLFF
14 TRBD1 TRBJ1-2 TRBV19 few TGTGCCAGTAGTATTGGGACAGGGGACTATGGCTACACCTTC CASSIGTGDYGYTF
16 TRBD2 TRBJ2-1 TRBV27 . TGTGCCAGCAGTGGGATAACTAGCGTAGCCTACAATGAGCAGTTCTTC CASSGITSVAYNEQFF
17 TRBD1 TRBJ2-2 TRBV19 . TGTGCCAGTAGTACTGATCGCTGGGACAGTAACACCGGGGAGCTGTTTTTT CASSTDRWDSNTGELFF
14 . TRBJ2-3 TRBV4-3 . TGCGCCAGCAGCCTAGCACTCAGCACAGATACGCAGTATTTT CASSLALSTDTQYF
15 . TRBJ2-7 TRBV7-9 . TGTGCCAGCAGCTATCAGGGGAGCGGTTCCTACGAGCAGTACTTC CASSYQGSGSYEQYF
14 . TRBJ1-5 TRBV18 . TGTGCCAGCTCATACAGTGATAGCAATCAGCCCCAGCATTTT CASSYSDSNQPQHF
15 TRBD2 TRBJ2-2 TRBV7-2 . TGTGCCAGCAGCCGGGAGGGCTTAAACACCGGGGAGCTGTTTTTT CASSREGLNTGELFF
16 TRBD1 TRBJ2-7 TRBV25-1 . TGTGCCAGCAGTGGGCCGGGACAGGGAGGGAAGTACGAGCAGTACTTC CASSGPGQGGKYEQYF
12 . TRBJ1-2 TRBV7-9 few TGTGCCAGCAGCGAGGGGAACTATGGCTACACCTTC CASSEGNYGYTF
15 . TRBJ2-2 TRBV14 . TGTGCCAGCAGCCAAGATCAAAGGGTCACCGGGGAGCTGTTTTTT CASSQDQRVTGELFF
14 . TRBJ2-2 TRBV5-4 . TGTGCCAGCAGCTCGGGGGTAGCGGCCGGGGAGCTGTTTTTT CASSSGVAAGELFF
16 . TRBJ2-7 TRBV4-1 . TGCGCCAGCAGCCAAGAGCCGGCCCGGCGGATCTACGAGCAGTACTTC CASSQEPARRIYEQYF
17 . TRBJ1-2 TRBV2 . TGTGCCAGCGACCAAGAAGTTACACAGTCTCACGGCTATGGCTACACCTTC CASDQEVTQSHGYGYTF
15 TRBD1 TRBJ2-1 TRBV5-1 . TGCGCCAGCAGCCCAAGAGGACAGGCATACAATGAGCAGTTCTTC CASSPRGQAYNEQFF